Below are 27 T cell receptor beta chains sequenced from a single sample in a study of T cell responses to AZD1222 COVID-19 vaccine. Measured with immunoSEQ multiplex PCR; TCRdb has only the in-frame clones, and not every one. The table lists approximately 180,000 clones, 88% of them singletons, with 7.7% in the top ten. The material was peripheral blood, obtained on day 0 of AZD1222 vaccination. These receptors were obtained from an adult in good health.

This chain links TRBV10-3 with TRBJ2-1, with D possibly being TRBD1 (6 bases). V gave up 8 bases and J gave up 6 bases, with 14 bases separating them. CDR3 length: 13 residues. Germline CDR1 reads ENHRY; CDR2 reads SYGVKD. The CDR3 nucleotides read TGTGCCATCTCCAGGGGCCAAGGCAATGAGCAGTTCTTC. As protein: CAISRGQGNEQFF.

The CDR3 DNA is TGTGCCAGCAGCTTAGTCGCAGGGGGCGAAGGTTCACCCCTCCACTTT. This encodes CASSLVAGGEGSPLHF. This chain uses TRBV7-3 with TRBJ1-6, with 8 bases lining up with TRBD1. Germline V gives CDR1 SGHTA, CDR2 FQGTGA. With 2 bases clipped from V and 9 bases from J, the junction kept 9 bases outside the gene matches. This CDR3 has 16 residues.

The rearrangement joins TRBV19 to TRBJ2-1, with a tentative D call TRBD2 (6 bases). Germline V CDR1 and CDR2: LNHDA, SQIVND (reference sequence). The CDR3 loop spans 14 amino acids. The ends were cut back, 7 bases at V and 2 bases at J, with 12 bases in the middle. The CDR3 is CASNSREAYNEQFF. The CDR3 nucleotides are TGTGCCAGTAATTCAAGGGAGGCCTACAATGAGCAGTTCTTC.

This rearrangement joins TRBV5-1 to TRBJ1-2; no definite D call. The germline CDR1 and CDR2 sequences are SGHRS and YFSETQ. The CDR3 has 13 residues. V lost 0 bases and J 4 bases, leaving 7 bases between the germline ends. The CDR3 region is CASSLDLSYGYTF. In DNA form, the CDR3 reads TGCGCCAGCAGCTTGGATTTAAGCTATGGCTACACCTTC.

The rearrangement joins TRBV11-2 to TRBJ1-2, with TRBD1 identical over 10 bases. CDR1 is SGHAT, CDR2 FQNNGV, per germline. V was pared by 4 bases and J by 6 bases, with 14 bases of the junction left unmatched. The CDR3 runs 17 residues. The CDR3 DNA follows: TGTGCCAGCAGCTATAAGACAGGGGGCGGACGGCAGAATGGCTACACCTTC. It yields the protein CASSYKTGGGRQNGYTF.

The CDR3 DNA sequence: TGCGCCAGCAGATCCAGGGTTTCTGGGTACACCTTC. This gives the protein CASRSRVSGYTF. This chain links TRBV23-1 with TRBJ1-2, with D perhaps matching TRBD1 (5 bases). TRBV23-1 is labeled an ORF, and its function is uncertain. V dropped 6 bases and J dropped 11 bases, with 16 bases sitting between them. This CDR3 spans 12 amino acids.

The chain recombines TRBV30 with TRBJ2-7, with 7 bases aligning to TRBD1. This CDR3 contains 14 residues. Per the germline V gene, CDR1 is GTSNPN and CDR2 is SVGIG (reference sequence). After removal of 0 bases from V and 4 bases from J, the junction contained 6 bases not matched to a gene. CDR3 sequence reads: CAWSVEGGIYEQYF. For the CDR3, the DNA is TGTGCCTGGAGTGTGGAAGGGGGCATATACGAGCAGTACTTC.

This clone was detected only a few times. V is TRBV6-2 or TRBV6-3 and J is TRBJ2-1, with TRBD2 matching over 12 bases. The CDR3 is 15 amino acids. Per germline, CDR1 MNHEY and CDR2 SVGEGT. Trimming took 2 bases from V and 8 from J; bases not matched to a gene: 4. In DNA form, the CDR3 reads TGTGCCAGCAGTTACGGGCTAGCGGGGGGGTATGAGCAGTTCTTC. It codes for CASSYGLAGGYEQFF.

The V and J genes are TRBV28 and TRBJ2-2; D gene unclear. Germline CDR1 is MDHEN and CDR2 is SYDVKM. The CDR3 contains 16 residues. V shed 1 base and J shed 0 bases, with 9 bases lying between them. This CDR3 reads CASSLYRVTNTGELFF. The CDR3 bases are TGTGCCAGCAGTTTATACAGAGTTACGAACACCGGGGAGCTGTTTTTT.

The chain carries TRBV30 and TRBJ1-5, with D uncertain. V lost 0 bases and J lost 0, with 9 bases in between. Germline V gene lookup returns CDR1 GTSNPN and CDR2 SVGIG (reference sequence). There are 15 residues in the CDR3. CDR3 loop: CAWSVGVYSNQPQHF. CDR3 nucleotide sequence: TGTGCCTGGAGTGTCGGAGTTTATAGCAATCAGCCCCAGCATTTT.

The chain recombines TRBV9 with TRBJ2-3, with D unclear. This CDR3 spans 15 amino acids. V shed 0 bases and J shed 0 bases, with 8 bases lying between them. Germline CDR1 and CDR2: SGDLS and YYNGEE. CDR3 in amino acids: CASSVAVSSTDTQYF. The CDR3 DNA is TGTGCCAGCAGCGTAGCTGTGTCGAGCACAGATACGCAGTATTTT.

The rearrangement uses TRBV7-3 and TRBJ2-3; D possibly corresponds to TRBD2 (7 bases). This CDR3 is built from 16 residues. With 2 bases removed from V and 0 bases from J, the gap between germline ends came to 12 bases. Germline V gene lookup returns CDR1 SGHTA and CDR2 FQGTGA. The CDR3 DNA is TGTGCCAGCAGCTTATGGGGGGGCCCTAGCACAGATACGCAGTATTTT. Translated: CASSLWGGPSTDTQYF.

The V call is TRBV9, the J call TRBJ1-4; D not certain. Germline CDR1 SGDLS, CDR2 YYNGEE. CDR3 size: 15 residues. V lost 3 bases to trimming and J lost 3 bases, with 12 bases between them. Here the CDR3 DNA reads TGTGCCAGCAGCGCCCAGGAAGGTGCTAATGAAAAACTGTTTTTT. Its protein is CASSAQEGANEKLFF.

The rearrangement uses TRBV5-1 and TRBJ2-7, with D tentatively TRBD1 (7 bases). The CDR3 spans 14 residues. V lost 4 bases to trimming and J lost 7 bases, with 18 bases between them. CDR1 is SGHRS, CDR2 YFSETQ, per germline. The DNA for the CDR3 is TGCGCCAGCAGCCGGGACAGCGCCGGGGGAGAGCAGTACTTC. Translation gives CASSRDSAGGEQYF. Full variable domain (missing parts from reference TRBV5-1 and TRBJ2-7): KAGVTQTPRYLIKTRGQQVTLSCSPISGHRSVSWYQQTPGQGLQFLFEYFSETQRNKGNFPGRFSGRQFSNSRSEMNVSTLELGDSALYLCASSRDSAGGEQYFGPGTRLTVT.

The rearrangement uses TRBV7-8 and TRBJ1-4, with D possibly being TRBD1 (5 bases). The V and J ends lost 0 bases and 10 bases respectively, with 12 bases between them. Looked up from germline, CDR1 is SGHVS and CDR2 is FQNEAQ. The CDR3 extends over 14 amino acids. The CDR3: CASSLAQPGRKLFF. The CDR3 nucleotides read TGTGCCAGCAGCTTAGCGCAGCCGGGACGAAAACTGTTTTTT.

V is TRBV19 and J is TRBJ1-1; the D gene is possibly TRBD1 (5 bases). The CDR3 length is 12 residues. V gave up 4 bases and J gave up 6 bases, with 9 bases separating them. Germline-derived CDR1 and CDR2 are LNHDA and SQIVND (reference sequence). CDR3 region: CASSSPGPEAFF. CDR3 sequence (DNA): TGTGCCAGTAGTAGTCCAGGGCCTGAAGCTTTCTTT. The full variable domain, rest sourced from reference TRBV19 and TRBJ1-1, is DGGITQSPKYLFRKEGQNVTLSCEQNLNHDAMYWYRQDPGQGLRLIYYSQIVNDFQKGDIAEGYSVSREKKESFPLTVTSAQKNPTAFYLCASSSPGPEAFFGQGTRLTVV.

CDR3 bases: TGCAGTGCTAGTATATCGCCCCTCGGCGACTATGGCTACACCTTC. This encodes CSASISPLGDYGYTF. This chain connects TRBV20-1 to TRBJ1-2; D is unclear. CDR1 and CDR2 (germline): DFQATT, SNEGSKA (reference sequence). V lost 3 bases to trimming and J lost 3 bases, with 17 bases between them. The CDR3 contains 15 residues.

This clone is a singleton in its sample. The rearrangement joins TRBV11-2 to TRBJ2-1; TRBD2 matches at 10 bases. The trim removed 5 bases at V and 7 bases at J, leaving 11 bases unmatched. Germline-derived CDR1 and CDR2 are SGHAT and FQNNGV. The CDR3 consists of 16 residues. Here the CDR3 DNA reads TGTGCCAGCAGCCTTCCCCGAGCGGGGGGGCGAAATGAGCAGTTCTTC. It translates to CASSLPRAGGRNEQFF.

The chain combines TRBV7-6 with TRBJ1-6, with 12 bases that match TRBD1. Germline trimming cut 0 bases from V and 10 bases from J; bases unmatched to any gene: 7. Germline V gives CDR1 SGHVS, CDR2 FNYEAQ. This CDR3 spans 17 amino acids. CDR3 DNA: TGTGCCAGCAGCTTAGCGGGACAGGGGGCGAACGGCTCACCCCTCCACTTT. Translating it yields CASSLAGQGANGSPLHF. Full variable domain (missing parts from reference TRBV7-6 and TRBJ1-6): GAGVSQSPRYKVTKRGQDVALRCDPISGHVSLYWYRQALGQGPEFLTYFNYEAQQDKSGLPNDRFSAERPEGSISTLTIQRTEQRDSAMYRCASSLAGQGANGSPLHFGNGTRLTVT.

V and J are TRBV11-3 and TRBJ2-2; unclear D gene. Trimming took 0 bases from V and 6 from J, leaving 2 bases between them. The germline V gene encodes CDR1 SGHNT and CDR2 YENEEA. This CDR3 spans 12 amino acids. DNA for the CDR3: TGTGCCAGCAGCTTAGAGGCCGGGGAGCTGTTTTTT. As protein: CASSLEAGELFF.

The V and J genes are TRBV19 and TRBJ1-1, with D maybe TRBD1 (5 bases). The V end lost 6 bases, the J end lost 4 bases, and 15 bases lay between the germline ends. Per germline, CDR1 LNHDA and CDR2 SQIVND (reference sequence). There are 14 residues in the CDR3. The DNA of the CDR3 is TGTGCCAGTAGCTTAGGGGCCCGAGGCACTGAAGCTTTCTTT. This codes for CASSLGARGTEAFF.

The chain carries TRBV9 and TRBJ2-1; D gene ambiguous. The CDR3 loop spans 10 amino acids. Trimming removed 3 bases from V and 10 bases from J, with 5 bases in between. Germline V gives CDR1 SGDLS, CDR2 YYNGEE. CDR3 sequence (DNA): TGTGCCAGCAGCGGTGGGGAGCAGTTCTTC. This sequence encodes CASSGGEQFF.

This chain connects TRBV7-2 to TRBJ2-7; D is possibly TRBD2 (6 bases). The V and J ends lost 1 base and 0 bases respectively, with 10 bases between them. Germline loops: CDR1 SGHTA, CDR2 FQGNSA. This CDR3 is 15 amino acids long. This chain's CDR3 is CASSLGRGLSYEQYF. The CDR3 DNA reads TGTGCCAGCAGCTTAGGTCGGGGACTCTCCTACGAGCAGTACTTC.

V is TRBV6-6 and J is TRBJ1-5; D is unresolved. Trimming took off 2 bases at V and 2 bases at J, with 10 bases between the two ends. The germline V gene encodes CDR1 MNHNY and CDR2 SVGAGI (reference sequence). The CDR3 sequence is 15 residues long. The CDR3 DNA is TGTGCCAGCAGTTACAGACAAGGTGGCAATCAGCCCCAGCATTTT. The encoded protein is CASSYRQGGNQPQHF.

V usage is TRBV28 and J usage is TRBJ1-5; D perhaps matches TRBD1 (5 bases). The V gene lost 5 bases and the J gene lost 6 bases, with 11 bases spanning the gap. Germline values: CDR1 MDHEN, CDR2 SYDVKM. The CDR3 is 13 amino acids. CDR3 sequence (DNA): TGTGCCAGCAGTCCGGGGGGAGGTCAGCCCCAGCATTTT. Amino acids: CASSPGGGQPQHF.

The DNA of the CDR3 is TGCAGCGTTGGACAGAACAATCAGCCCCAGCATTTT. Translating it yields CSVGQNNQPQHF. V usage is TRBV29-1 and J usage is TRBJ1-5; D possibly corresponds to TRBD1 (5 bases). V dropped 4 bases and J dropped 3 bases, with 7 bases sitting between them. The CDR3 has 12 residues. The germline V gene has CDR1 SQVTM and CDR2 ANQGSEA.

The chain has TRBV16 and TRBJ1-2; tentatively, D is TRBD1 (5 bases). The CDR3 consists of 15 residues. The germline V gene encodes CDR1 KGHSY and CDR2 FQNENV. V was cut by 2 bases and J by 2 bases, with 12 bases left in between. CDR3 bases: TGTGCCAGCAGCCAAAGGAGGGGAGGAAACTATGGCTACACCTTC. Amino acids: CASSQRRGGNYGYTF.